These 15 T cell receptor beta chains came from one sample sequenced in a study of blood T cells in healthy people across ages. A second PCR, run for roughly 6 to 11 cycles, used a sample-barcoded 5' primer plus a J-beta primer mix. TCRdb used MiXCR to reprocess the 5' RACE reads, holding one entry per CDR3 protein. The sample includes 1.5 million to 2 million distinct CDR3 sequences, about 35% seen only once; the top ten take about 11%. Material: blood. These receptors came from a woman in her 30s in good health.

The rearrangement uses TRBV5-1 and TRBJ2-7; 7 nucleotides agree with TRBD2. Unmatched junction bases numbered 14, after V lost 4 bases and J lost 4 bases. The CDR3 is 16 amino acids. Per germline, CDR1 SGHRS and CDR2 YFSETQ. As DNA, the CDR3 is TGCGCCAGCAGCCTCAGACCCGCGGGGGATCGATACGAGCAGTACTTC. It yields the protein CASSLRPAGDRYEQYF.

The chain combines TRBV15 with TRBJ1-5; possible D gene TRBD1, 5 bases. V shed 1 base and J shed 2 bases, with 9 bases lying between them. The CDR3 spans 15 residues. Germline V gene data show CDR1 as LNHNV and CDR2 as YYDKDF (reference sequence). This CDR3 is CATSRGGDGNQPQHF. Written as DNA, the CDR3 is TGTGCCACCAGCAGAGGTGGGGACGGCAATCAGCCCCAGCATTTT.

This chain's CDR3 is CASSLRQEEETQYF. CDR3 sequence (DNA): TGTGCCAGCAGCCTCCGACAGGAAGAAGAGACCCAGTACTTC. The V gene is TRBV7-9, the J gene TRBJ2-5; tentative D call: TRBD1 (6 bases). Germline V CDR1 and CDR2: SEHNR, FQNEAQ (reference sequence). The CDR3 totals 14 residues. With 5 bases removed from V and 3 bases from J, the gap between germline ends came to 13 bases.

Remarks on this clonotype: As the CDR3 is not closed by the conserved phenylalanine or tryptophan, this likely results from a read error. The V call is TRBV12-3 or TRBV12-4, the J call TRBJ2-3, with 11 bases that match TRBD2. CDR3 length: 15 amino acids. Trimming took 3 bases from V and 6 from J; bases not matched to a gene: 5. The CDR3 nucleotides are TGTGCCAGCAGTTTTACTAGCGGGAGAGGGGATACGCAGTATTCT. It codes for CASSFTSGRGDTQYS.

This clonotype was seen a few times. The gene calls are TRBV5-1 and TRBJ2-2, with TRBD2 matching over 10 bases. Looked up from germline, CDR1 is SGHRS and CDR2 is YFSETQ. The CDR3 has 16 residues. V was pared by 1 base and J by 1 base, with 1 base of the junction left unmatched. In nucleotides, the CDR3 is TGCGCCAGCAGCTTGCTAGCGGGGGAGAACACCGGGGAGCTGTTTTTT. This translates into CASSLLAGENTGELFF.

This clonotype was seen at least ten times. CDR3 in DNA: TGTGCCAGCAGCTTTAGCGGGGGGGCCTCAGATACGCAGTATTTT. Protein sequence: CASSFSGGASDTQYF. The genes are TRBV13 and TRBJ2-3; TRBD2 matches at 11 bases. Germline loops: CDR1 PRHDT, CDR2 FYEKMQ (reference sequence). J lost 4 bases, V lost 3 bases, and 3 bases had no gene match. The CDR3 contains 15 residues.

In this sample, this clonotype turned up a few times. The chain joins TRBV20-1 to TRBJ1-5; D perhaps matches TRBD1 (5 bases). The germline V and J ends were trimmed by 6 bases and 1 base, with 10 bases remaining between them. The CDR3 loop spans 13 amino acids. CDR1 is DFQATT and CDR2 is SNEGSKA in the germline V gene (reference sequence). The CDR3 DNA reads TGCAGTGCCGCACGGGGGAGCAATCAGCCCCAGCATTTT. It is translated as CSAARGSNQPQHF.

V and J are TRBV11-2 and TRBJ2-3; unclear D gene. CDR1 SGHAT and CDR2 FQNNGV come from the germline V gene. This CDR3 has 16 residues. V was cut by 1 base and J by 3 bases, with 14 bases left in between. The CDR3 DNA is TGTGCCAGCAGCTTAGGGCTGTTCGGCCTTACAGATACGCAGTATTTT. Its protein is CASSLGLFGLTDTQYF.

DNA of the CDR3: TGTGCCAGCAGCCCCCACATAGGCTCCTACAATGAGCAGTTCTTC. It encodes CASSPHIGSYNEQFF. The chain is built from TRBV3-1 and TRBJ2-1; D is unresolved. The germline V gene has CDR1 LGHDT and CDR2 YNNKEL (reference sequence). The length of the CDR3 is 15 residues. V gave up 4 bases and J gave up 0 bases, with 10 bases separating them.

This clonotype occurred a few times. The chain combines TRBV9 with TRBJ2-1; D is undetermined. This CDR3 spans 18 amino acids. The V and J ends lost 0 bases and 1 base respectively, with 17 bases between them. Germline lookup yields CDR1 SGDLS and CDR2 YYNGEE. This CDR3 is CASSVDEVRRLSYNEQFF. The DNA for the CDR3 is TGTGCCAGCAGCGTAGATGAGGTCCGCCGCCTTTCCTACAATGAGCAGTTCTTC.

This clonotype was observed a few times. This chain joins TRBV28 and TRBJ2-5; 10 bases are a match to TRBD1. The DNA matches TRBJ2-7 better at its end, which makes the J call doubtful. Looked up from germline, CDR1 is MDHEN and CDR2 is SYDVKM. CDR3 length: 15 amino acids. The CDR3 sequence: CASRQPGQGNYEQYF. The CDR3 nucleotides are TGTGCCAGCAGGCAACCGGGACAGGGGAACTACGAGCAGTACTTC.

The rearrangement joins TRBV20-1 to TRBJ1-5; no clear D. Trimming removed 0 bases at V and 1 base at J, with 10 bases between. This CDR3 is 15 amino acids long. Germline CDR1 reads DFQATT; CDR2 reads SNEGSKA (reference sequence). CDR3: CSARDRAESNQPQHF. The CDR3 DNA follows: TGCAGTGCTAGAGATAGGGCCGAGAGCAATCAGCCCCAGCATTTT.

The chain couples TRBV27 to TRBJ2-3, with TRBD1 identical over 8 bases. CDR3 length: 15 residues. Germline-derived CDR1 and CDR2 are MNHEY and SMNVEV (reference sequence). Trimming took 6 bases from V and 1 from J; bases not matched to a gene: 6. This CDR3 is CASRRTGIRTDTQYF. CDR3 DNA sequence: TGTGCCAGCAGGAGGACAGGGATTCGCACAGATACGCAGTATTTT.

A remark on this clonotype: A read error may account for a junction end that differs from germline. V and J are TRBV12-3 or TRBV12-4 and TRBJ2-1, with a weak D call TRBD2 (6 bases). The CDR3 covers 12 residues. As DNA, the CDR3 is TGTGCCAGCAGCGAGACGTTACAACGGGGGATCTTC. Encoded protein: CASSETLQRGIF.

This clonotype turned up a few times. The V call is TRBV6-1, the J call TRBJ1-1; D call uncertain. Trimming stripped 10 bases from V and 1 base from J, with 10 bases between. The CDR3 sequence is 12 residues long. Germline CDR1 reads MNHNS; CDR2 reads SASEGT. DNA for the CDR3: TGTGCCACCATCTGGGGGAACACTGAAGCTTTCTTT. Amino acids: CATIWGNTEAFF.